One and the same sample provided the 8 T cell receptor beta chains below, sequenced in a study of blood T cell repertoires in COVID-19. This table comes from immunoSEQ multiplex PCR, and its TCRdb copy is limited to in-frame clones, with some not included. Here the sample spans about 220,000 clones, around 80% being singletons. Sequenced: peripheral blood. These receptors were taken from a woman in her sixties or seventies who had recovered from COVID-19.

The V and J genes are TRBV7-9 and TRBJ2-5, with D perhaps matching TRBD1 (5 bases). V shed 4 bases and J shed 5 bases, with 20 bases lying between them. Germline V gene lookup returns CDR1 SEHNR and CDR2 FQNEAQ (reference sequence). The CDR3 consists of 16 residues. CDR3 loop: CASSSLWVGGAETQYF. CDR3 coding DNA: TGTGCCAGCAGCTCCCTATGGGTGGGTGGGGCCGAGACCCAGTACTTC.

Concerning this clone itself: The same CDR3 also results from other DNA sequences found in this sample. This sequence joins TRBV27 and TRBJ1-2, with 9 bases matching TRBD1. The CDR3 has 14 amino acids. The trim removed 0 bases at V and 4 bases at J, leaving 0 bases unmatched. Germline V CDR1 and CDR2: MNHEY, SMNVEV (reference sequence). The CDR3 DNA reads as TGTGCCAGCAGTTTATCGGGACAGGGCTATGGCTACACCTTC. Its protein product is CASSLSGQGYGYTF.

This chain connects TRBV27 to TRBJ2-1, with 9 bases fitting TRBD1. The CDR3 covers 16 residues. V dropped 5 bases and J dropped 2; count of bases not matched to a gene: 7. Germline CDR1 reads MNHEY; CDR2 reads SMNVEV (reference sequence). This CDR3 reads CASSPGQGNPYNEQFF. Written as DNA, the CDR3 is TGTGCCAGCAGTCCCGGACAGGGGAATCCCTACAATGAGCAGTTCTTC.

The count of this clone is one. The chain employs TRBV30 and TRBJ1-2, with 7 bases that match TRBD1. Looked up from germline, CDR1 is GTSNPN and CDR2 is SVGIG (reference sequence). Losses at the gene ends were 4 bases for V and 11 bases for J; bases not matched to a gene: 7. The CDR3 has 11 residues. CDR3 DNA sequence: TGTGCCTGGACCATGGGACAGCCATACACCTTC. It specifies CAWTMGQPYTF.

The genes are TRBV7-9 and TRBJ1-1, with a possible D match to TRBD1 (6 bases). V dropped 2 bases and J dropped 5 bases, with 9 bases sitting between them. There are 13 residues in the CDR3. Looked up from germline, CDR1 is SEHNR and CDR2 is FQNEAQ (reference sequence). The CDR3: CASSLLRGTEAFF. The CDR3 DNA reads TGTGCCAGCAGCTTACTCAGGGGAACTGAAGCTTTCTTT.

Details on this clone: This CDR3 is also generated by other DNA sequences in the sample. The chain is built from TRBV12-3 or TRBV12-4 and TRBJ1-1, with D possibly matching TRBD1 (6 bases). V was cut by 5 bases and J by 1 base, with 8 bases left in between. The CDR3 has 13 residues. The CDR3 region is CASSPTGNTEAFF. DNA for the CDR3: TGTGCCAGCAGTCCGACAGGGAACACTGAAGCTTTCTTT.

The chain couples TRBV18 to TRBJ1-1; possibly TRBD1 for D (6 bases). Germline values: CDR1 KGHSH, CDR2 LQKENI. V was pared by 8 bases and J by 1 base, with 11 bases between. This CDR3 region has 13 residues. CDR3 residues: CASTLTGNTEAFF. CDR3 nucleotide sequence: TGTGCCAGCACCCTGACAGGGAACACTGAAGCTTTCTTT.

The V gene is TRBV5-1, the J gene TRBJ1-5, with TRBD1 matching 9 bases. The CDR3 is made up of 15 amino acids. The J segment lost 7 bases and the V segment lost 4 bases, leaving 9 bases of the junction unmatched. Germline V gene lookup returns CDR1 SGHRS and CDR2 YFSETQ. The CDR3 DNA reads TGCGCCAGCAGCGTCGGGACAGGGAGTAACCAGCCCCAGCATTTT. It encodes CASSVGTGSNQPQHF.